Shown below are 9 T cell receptor beta chains from a single sample sequenced in a study of beta chain features in type 1 diabetes. The study reverse transcribed the entire isolated RNA, so it sequenced expressed TCRB transcripts. The repertoire was sequenced with immunoSEQ multiplex PCR; TCRdb's copy has only in-frame clones and lacks some. The sample has roughly 340,000 clones, roughly 12% seen once; the top ten hold 0.015%. These receptors are not linked to any known antigen. Study outcomes and limitations: Shorter TCRB CDR3s, moderately but significantly so, were found in Type 1 diabetes patients in all four CD4+ subsets.

Sequences were obtained from naive CD4+ T cells from blood. These receptors all stem from a woman aged 18-29 years with type 1 diabetes.

This chain uses TRBV19 with TRBJ2-5, with 10 bases matching TRBD2. The J segment lost 5 bases and the V segment lost 7 bases, leaving 10 bases of the junction unmatched. The CDR3 is made up of 15 amino acids. Germline-derived CDR1 and CDR2 are LNHDA and SQIVND (reference sequence). CDR3 protein: CASTETSGSVETQYF. DNA for the CDR3: TGTGCCAGTACGGAGACTAGCGGGTCGGTGGAGACCCAGTACTTC.

This clone has only a few counts. V gene TRBV6-6 combines with J gene TRBJ1-1, with TRBD1 as a possible D gene (6 bases). V lost 6 bases to trimming and J lost 0 bases, with 11 bases between them. Germline lookup yields CDR1 MNHNY and CDR2 SVGAGI (reference sequence). This CDR3 has 14 residues. This CDR3 reads CASRQGWMNTEAFF. The CDR3 DNA reads TGTGCCAGCAGACAGGGATGGATGAACACTGAAGCTTTCTTT.

This clone has just a few counts. The chain has TRBV4-1 and TRBJ1-2; the D gene is possibly TRBD1 (6 bases). Germline CDR1 is MGHRA and CDR2 is YSYEKL. This CDR3 is built from 16 residues. V shed 3 bases and J shed 4 bases, with 18 bases lying between them. The CDR3 spells CASSHYLRTEIYGYTF. The CDR3 nucleotides are TGCGCCAGCAGCCATTACCTCCGGACAGAGATCTATGGCTACACCTTC.

V usage is TRBV30 and J usage is TRBJ2-3; a possible D gene is TRBD2 (6 bases). This CDR3 contains 14 residues. Deletions cut 2 bases from V and 0 bases from J, with 9 bases between. The germline CDR1 and CDR2 sequences are GTSNPN and SVGIG (reference sequence). CDR3: CAWSLGTSTDTQYF. The CDR3 nucleotides read TGTGCCTGGAGTCTCGGGACTAGCACAGATACGCAGTATTTT.

CDR3 sequence: CASSRETGANVLTF. As DNA, the CDR3 is TGTGCCAGCAGTCGGGAGACTGGGGCCAACGTCCTGACTTTC. V is TRBV2 and J is TRBJ2-6, with D maybe TRBD2 (6 bases). From germline, CDR1 is SNHLY and CDR2 FYNNEI. V lost 5 bases and J lost 2, with 7 bases in between. The CDR3 has 14 amino acids.

The rearrangement joins TRBV19 to TRBJ1-2; D is uncertain. The CDR3 loop spans 13 amino acids. Trimming removed 3 bases from V and 8 bases from J, with 13 bases in between. Germline CDR1 LNHDA, CDR2 SQIVND (reference sequence). CDR3 residues: CASSIGGERGYTF. DNA for the CDR3: TGTGCCAGTAGTATTGGTGGGGAGCGGGGCTACACCTTC.

This chain joins TRBV7-9 and TRBJ2-1; 10 nucleotides match TRBD2. The CDR3 is 17 amino acids. Per germline, CDR1 SEHNR and CDR2 FQNEAQ (reference sequence). V lost 0 bases and J lost 3; bases outside the gene matches: 5. CDR3 bases: TGTGCCAGCAGCTTAGCACTACTAGCGGGACACTACAATGAGCAGTTCTTC. Translating gives CASSLALLAGHYNEQFF.

V usage is TRBV30 and J usage is TRBJ2-4; 14 nucleotides align to TRBD2. The V and J ends lost 3 bases and 0 bases, in that order; junction bases with no gene match: 4. The CDR3 covers 17 residues. Germline CDR1 reads GTSNPN; CDR2 reads SVGIG (reference sequence). CDR3 protein: CAWREGLAGEAKNIQYF. In DNA form, the CDR3 reads TGTGCCTGGAGGGAGGGACTAGCGGGAGAAGCCAAAAACATTCAGTACTTC.

The chain employs TRBV6-5 and TRBJ2-7; tentatively, D is TRBD1 (6 bases). Germline CDR1 is MNHEY and CDR2 is SVGAGI. V was clipped by 0 bases and J by 2 bases, with 11 bases between them. The CDR3 runs 15 residues. CDR3 bases: TGTGCCAGCAGTTACTCATCAGGGGATCCCTACGAGCAGTACGTC. It specifies CASSYSSGDPYEQYV.